These T cell receptor beta chains were read from a single sample in a study of cytomegalovirus exposure and HLA in healthy donors. Data came from immunoSEQ multiplex PCR; TCRdb stores just in-frame clones and leaves some out. The sample consists of 97,000 or so clones, around 78% of them appearing once. The sequencing input was PBMCs. These receptors originate from a middle-aged man in good health and CMV-seronegative. Each CDR3 is given with its conserved first and last residue. Fields, in order: V gene, D gene, CDR3 length, CDR3 protein. The D gene is left open where the match is weak.

>TRBV19|-|15
CASSITGQSNQPQHF
>TRBV30|TRBD2|11
CAWTWGGEQYF
>TRBV7-8|TRBD2|16
CASELNAGGYEETQYF
>TRBV15|TRBD1|19
CATSGRDRVIPTSYNEQFF
>TRBV2|-|12
CASQTGSYEQYF
>TRBV15|-|15
CATSRVAASNQPQHF
>TRBV7-9|TRBD2|14
CASSFGGSEGTQYF
>TRBV14|-|16
CASSPGSDGGNSPLHF
>TRBV18|TRBD1|14
CASSPGQGLYEQYF
>TRBV5-1|TRBD1|14
CASSLQGRSYEQYF
>TRBV2|-|15
CASSESVGVNYGYTF
>TRBV2|-|14
CASSGFGGANVLTF
>TRBV14|-|14
CASSQESSGQPQHF
>TRBV5-8|TRBD1|16
CASSLFLGQGTSAQYF
>TRBV4-1|-|18
CASSQDPRGTSGANVLTF
>TRBV4-1|-|16
CASSQDEGGPGYEQYF